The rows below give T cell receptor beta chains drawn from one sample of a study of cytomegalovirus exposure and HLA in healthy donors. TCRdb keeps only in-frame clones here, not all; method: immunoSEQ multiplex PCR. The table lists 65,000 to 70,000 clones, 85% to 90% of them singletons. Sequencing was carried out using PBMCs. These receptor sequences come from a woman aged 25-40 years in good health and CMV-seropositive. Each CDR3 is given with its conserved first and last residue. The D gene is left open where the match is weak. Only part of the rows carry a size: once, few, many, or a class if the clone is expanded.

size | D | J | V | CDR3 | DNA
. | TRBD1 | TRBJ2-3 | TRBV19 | CASSIGTASTDTQYF | TGTGCCAGTAGTATCGGGACAGCGAGCACAGATACGCAGTATTTT
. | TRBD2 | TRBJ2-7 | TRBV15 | CATSRDLLAGIAYEQYF | TGTGCCACCAGCAGAGATCTACTAGCGGGAATCGCCTACGAGCAGTACTTC
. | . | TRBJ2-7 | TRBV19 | CASSTLGQGSYYEQYF | TGTGCCAGTAGTACTCTTGGTCAGGGGTCGTATTACGAGCAGTACTTC
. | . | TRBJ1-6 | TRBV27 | CASRAGGLFSNSPLHF | TGTGCCAGCAGGGCGGGAGGGCTATTCTCTAATTCACCCCTCCACTTT
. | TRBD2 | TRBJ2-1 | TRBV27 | CASSSRGTSVPNEQFF | TGTGCCAGCAGTTCTAGGGGGACTAGCGTGCCAAATGAGCAGTTCTTC
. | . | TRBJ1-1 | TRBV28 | CASKEVNTEAFF | TGTGCCAGCAAGGAGGTGAACACTGAAGCTTTCTTT
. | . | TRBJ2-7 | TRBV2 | CASSEGQGFYEQYF | TGTGCCAGCAGTGAAGGGCAGGGGTTCTACGAGCAGTACTTC
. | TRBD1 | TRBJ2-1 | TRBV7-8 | CASSPGTGFHEQFF | TGTGCCAGCAGCCCCGGGACAGGGTTTCATGAGCAGTTCTTC
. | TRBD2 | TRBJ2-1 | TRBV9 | CASSEAGGSYNEQFF | TGTGCCAGCAGCGAAGCGGGAGGTTCGTACAATGAGCAGTTCTTC
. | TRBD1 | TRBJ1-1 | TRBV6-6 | CASSYSRTGRPEAFF | TGTGCCAGCAGTTACTCCAGGACAGGGCGGCCTGAAGCTTTCTTT
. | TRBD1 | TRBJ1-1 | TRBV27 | CASSSTGAITTEAFF | TGTGCCAGCAGTTCGACAGGGGCCATTACCACTGAAGCTTTCTTT
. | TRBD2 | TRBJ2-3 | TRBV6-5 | CASSYSERESTDTQYF | TGTGCCAGCAGTTACTCGGAGCGGGAATCCACAGATACGCAGTATTTT
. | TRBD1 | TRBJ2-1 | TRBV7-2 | CASTASEGAYYNEQFF | TGTGCCAGCACCGCCTCAGAGGGGGCCTACTACAATGAGCAGTTCTTC
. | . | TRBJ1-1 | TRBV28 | CASSFRVRNTEAFF | TGTGCCAGCAGTTTCCGGGTTCGGAACACTGAAGCTTTCTTT
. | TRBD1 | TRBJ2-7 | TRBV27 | CASSLSVRQGVNEQYF | TGTGCCAGCAGTTTATCAGTCAGACAGGGCGTCAACGAGCAGTACTTC
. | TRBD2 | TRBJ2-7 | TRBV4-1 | CASSPTSGSGVYEQYF | TGCGCCAGCAGCCCAACGAGCGGGAGTGGCGTTTACGAGCAGTACTTC
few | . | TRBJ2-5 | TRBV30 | CAWSAGAAYQETQYF | TGTGCCTGGAGTGCAGGCGCTGCGTACCAAGAGACCCAGTACTTC
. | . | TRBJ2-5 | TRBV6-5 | CASSYRRFTQETQYF | TGTGCCAGCAGTTACAGGAGATTTACGCAAGAGACCCAGTACTTC
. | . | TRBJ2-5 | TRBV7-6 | CASSLALRAQETQYF | TGTGCCAGCAGCTTAGCATTGCGGGCCCAAGAGACCCAGTACTTC
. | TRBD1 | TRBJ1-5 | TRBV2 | CASRRGTDQPQHF | TGTGCCAGCAGACGCGGGACAGATCAGCCCCAGCATTTT
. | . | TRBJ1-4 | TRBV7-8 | CASSLVSTKRTNEKLFF | TGTGCCAGCAGCTTAGTTAGCACCAAGAGAACTAATGAAAAACTGTTTTTT
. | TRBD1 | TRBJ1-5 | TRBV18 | CASSSGQVSNQPQHF | TGTGCCAGCTCATCCGGACAGGTATCCAATCAGCCCCAGCATTTT
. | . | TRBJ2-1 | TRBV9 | CASSVRGFSGNEQFF | TGTGCCAGCAGCGTCAGGGGTTTCTCGGGGAATGAGCAGTTCTTC
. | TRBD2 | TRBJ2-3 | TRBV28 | CASSSPGTSGTDTQYF | TGTGCCAGCAGTTCTCCCGGGACTAGCGGAACAGATACGCAGTATTTT
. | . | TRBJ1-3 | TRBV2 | CASSRDSVSRNTIYF | TGTGCCAGCAGCCGGGACTCTGTTTCCAGAAACACCATATATTTT
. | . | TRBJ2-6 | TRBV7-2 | CASSRLSSGANVLTF | TGTGCCAGCAGCCGACTGTCCTCTGGGGCCAACGTCCTGACTTTC
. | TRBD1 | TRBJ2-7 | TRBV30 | CAWSLTGTVFYEQYF | TGTGCCTGGAGCCTAACCGGGACAGTCTTCTACGAGCAGTACTTC
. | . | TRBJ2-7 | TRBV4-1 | CASSQAGEGYEQYF | TGCGCCAGCAGCCAAGCGGGGGAAGGCTACGAGCAGTACTTC
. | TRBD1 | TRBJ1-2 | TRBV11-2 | CASSLRQGLTF | TGTGCCAGCAGCCTAAGACAGGGGCTAACCTTC
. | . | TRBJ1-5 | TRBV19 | CASSISQGGDQPQHF | TGTGCCAGTAGTATTTCCCAGGGCGGGGATCAGCCCCAGCATTTT
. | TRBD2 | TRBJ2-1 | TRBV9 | CASSVGLAGVMDNEQFF | TGTGCCAGCAGCGTAGGACTAGCGGGAGTGATGGACAATGAGCAGTTCTTC
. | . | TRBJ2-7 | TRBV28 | CASSLPQDYEQYF | TGTGCCAGCAGTTTACCCCAGGACTACGAGCAGTACTTC
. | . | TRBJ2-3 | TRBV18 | CASSPRDMTDTQYF | TGTGCCAGCTCACCAAGGGACATGACAGATACGCAGTATTTT
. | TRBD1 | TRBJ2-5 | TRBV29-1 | CSYTRTGLQETQYF | TGCAGCTACACGCGGACAGGCCTCCAAGAGACCCAGTACTTC
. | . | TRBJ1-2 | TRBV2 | CASSQFSGGYTF | TGTGCCAGCAGTCAGTTCAGCGGTGGCTACACCTTC
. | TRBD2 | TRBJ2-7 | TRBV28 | CASSPGLAREQYF | TGTGCCAGCAGCCCGGGACTAGCGAGGGAGCAGTACTTC
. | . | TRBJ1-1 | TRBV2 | CASIVDTVTEAFF | TGTGCCAGCATCGTAGATACGGTCACTGAAGCTTTCTTT
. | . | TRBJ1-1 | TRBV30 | CAWSVDSNTEAFF | TGTGCCTGGAGTGTAGACAGTAACACTGAAGCTTTCTTT
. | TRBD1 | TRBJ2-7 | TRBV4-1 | CASSPSAGQAYEQYF | TGCGCCAGCAGCCCCTCGGCGGGACAGGCCTACGAGCAGTACTTC
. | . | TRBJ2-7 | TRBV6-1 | CASSERGAQQYF | TGTGCCAGCAGTGAACGGGGTGCCCAGCAGTACTTC
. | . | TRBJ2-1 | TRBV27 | CASSGAIRGYNEQFF | TGTGCCAGCAGTGGGGCTATTAGGGGTTACAATGAGCAGTTCTTC
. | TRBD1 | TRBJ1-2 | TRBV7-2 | CASSLGGQGANYGYTF | TGTGCCAGCAGCTTAGGAGGACAGGGAGCTAACTATGGCTACACCTTC
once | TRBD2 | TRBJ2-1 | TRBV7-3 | CASSPGTSGIAKFF | TGTGCCAGCAGCCCAGGGACTAGCGGAATTGCTAAGTTCTTC
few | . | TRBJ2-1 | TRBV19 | CASSLPRRVLYNEQFF | TGTGCCAGTAGTTTACCTAGGCGGGTACTCTACAATGAGCAGTTCTTC
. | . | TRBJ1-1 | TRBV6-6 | CASRRTVDTEAFF | TGTGCCAGCAGACGGACAGTCGACACTGAAGCTTTCTTT
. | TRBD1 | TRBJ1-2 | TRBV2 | CASSFDRGLGIYGYTF | TGTGCCAGCAGTTTTGACAGGGGGCTTGGTATCTATGGCTACACCTTC
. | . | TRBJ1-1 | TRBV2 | CASSRGGYEAFF | TGTGCCAGCAGTCGAGGAGGATATGAAGCTTTCTTT
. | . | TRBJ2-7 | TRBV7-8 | CASSLKGGEGYEQYF | TGTGCCAGCAGCTTAAAAGGGGGAGAGGGCTACGAGCAGTACTTC
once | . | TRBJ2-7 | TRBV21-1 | CASSKANRGSSYEQYF | TGTGCCAGCAGCAAAGCTAACAGGGGGAGCTCCTACGAGCAGTACTTC
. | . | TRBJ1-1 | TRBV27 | CASSLEGPDTEAFF | TGTGCCAGCAGTTTGGAGGGGCCAGACACTGAAGCTTTCTTT